This T cell receptor beta chain originates from a study of siplizumab effects on memory and regulatory T cells. Concerning this clone: Its target is not known.

This CDR3 comprises 13 residues. The germline CDR1 and CDR2 sequences are LNHDA and SQIVND (reference sequence). The V segment lost 9 bases and the J segment 3 bases; nucleotides outside the gene matches: 7. Around 10^5 TCR templates per sample were assayed. Assay used: immunoSEQ multiplex PCR; TCRdb lists only in-frame clones, some missing. The sample contains around 87,000 clones, around 90% of which appear only once. Broader study findings: Under siplizumab, alloreactive sequences traced to unstimulated CD4+ memory cells were significantly reduced. Naive T cells were seemingly more diverse than memory cells, and major contributions to the alloresponse seemed to be made by them. Siplizumab conditions gave an average of about 70% Treg-derived mappable alloreactive CD4+ clones, versus 25% to 30% for controls.

The receptor was isolated from a human donor in good health. Sequencing used CD4+ T cells sorted from blood. This chain connects TRBV19 to TRBJ2-7, with TRBD1 identical over 8 bases. This CDR3 reads CASRRGQGYEQYF. DNA for the CDR3: TGTGCCAGCCGTCGAGGACAGGGCTACGAGCAGTACTTC.